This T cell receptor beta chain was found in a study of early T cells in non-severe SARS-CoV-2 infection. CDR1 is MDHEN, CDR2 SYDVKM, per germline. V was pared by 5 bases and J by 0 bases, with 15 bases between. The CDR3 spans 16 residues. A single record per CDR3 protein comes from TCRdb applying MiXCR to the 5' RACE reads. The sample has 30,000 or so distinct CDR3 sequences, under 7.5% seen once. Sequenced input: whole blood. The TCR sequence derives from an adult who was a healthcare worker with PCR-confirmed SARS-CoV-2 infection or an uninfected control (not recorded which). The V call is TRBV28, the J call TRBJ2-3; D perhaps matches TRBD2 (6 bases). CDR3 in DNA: TGTGCCAGCAGTCTGGGCCCTAGCGCCAGCACAGATACGCAGTATTTT. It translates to CASSLGPSASTDTQYF. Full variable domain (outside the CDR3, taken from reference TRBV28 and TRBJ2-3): DVKVTQSSRYLVKRTGEKVFLECVQDMDHENMFWYRQDPGLGLRLIYFSYDVKMKEKGDIPEGYSVSREKKERFSLILESASTNQTSMYLCASSLGPSASTDTQYFGPGTRLTVL.